This TCR beta chain was captured by sequencing in a study of blood T cells in healthy people across ages. Overall study results and limits: There was a strong correlation between TCR beta diversity and naive T cell percentage.

Germline CDR1 reads SGHTA; CDR2 reads FQGNSA. This CDR3 comprises 16 residues. The germline V and J ends were trimmed by 1 base and 2 bases, with 12 bases remaining between them. Regarding this clonotype: Its antigen remains unknown.

It was with a sample-barcoded 5' primer and a J-beta primer mix that a second PCR of about 6 to 12 cycles was run. Each cDNA molecule received a tag from a template-switch adaptor that had 12 random nucleotides. TCRdb passed the 5' RACE reads through MiXCR, listing each CDR3 protein once. The sample gives 1,800,000 or so distinct CDR3 sequences, about 39% of which show up once; 20% to 25% is in the top ten. Extractions gave at least 5 micrograms of total RNA per sample. Source material: blood. The chain uses TRBV7-2 and TRBJ1-5, with D unresolved. The sequence derives from a human donor in good health. CDR3 DNA: TGTGCCAGCAGCTTAGGAACAAGGAACGGCAATCAGCCCCAGCATTTT. It yields the protein CASSLGTRNGNQPQHF.